A single T cell receptor beta chain is shown here with its context. The sample originates from a study of cytomegalovirus exposure and HLA in healthy donors. Both 60 Vbeta primers and 13 Jbeta primers went into the PCR. Profiled with immunoSEQ multiplex PCR; TCRdb holds only in-frame clones, not every one. The sample holds 250,000 to 350,000 clones; more than 80% are singletons and the top ten take about 4%. The germline V gene has CDR1 GTSNPN and CDR2 SVGIG (reference sequence). Trimming stripped 4 bases from V and 3 bases from J, with 21 bases between. CDR3 length: 16 amino acids. The sequence derives from a man aged 35-49 years in good health and CMV-seropositive. The sample consisted of PBMCs. This chain uses TRBV30 with TRBJ1-2, with D tentatively TRBD1 (6 bases). This CDR3 is CAWTWGGQGLDYGYTF. For the CDR3, the DNA is TGTGCCTGGACTTGGGGGGGCCAGGGGCTAGACTATGGCTACACCTTC.